One and the same sample provided the 28 T cell receptor beta chains below, sequenced in a study of molecular identifiers for immune sequencing clone quantification. TCRdb recomputed calls from the PCR reads with MiXCR, one row per CDR3 protein. The sample holds about 510,000 distinct CDR3 sequences, about a fifth seen once. Material for sequencing was naive CD8+ T cells from blood, with Jurkat cell RNA spiked in. Subset denoted: FACS-sorted CD8+CD4-CCR7+CD45RA+ naive T cells. These receptor sequences come from a human donor in good health. Some libraries in this study had Jurkat cell RNA spiked in.

This clonotype was seen many times. This sequence joins TRBV6-2 or TRBV6-3 and TRBJ2-7, with 9 positions matching TRBD2. The V gene end was trimmed by 6 bases and the J gene end by 11 bases; junction bases not matched to a gene: 20. Looked up from germline, CDR1 is MNHEY and CDR2 is SVGEGT. The CDR3 is 16 residues long. The CDR3 protein is CASSTPTGLAEFVEYF. CDR3 nucleotides: TGTGCCAGCAGCACCCCAACGGGACTAGCAGAGTTTGTGGAGTACTTC.

This clonotype came up many times. This chain uses TRBV6-5 with TRBJ2-3; D is unresolved. Germline values: CDR1 MNHEY, CDR2 SVGAGI. Trimming pared 2 bases from V and 4 bases from J, leaving 10 bases between. The CDR3 totals 14 residues. CDR3 sequence (DNA): TGTGCCAGCAGTTACAGTGGGGAAGCAGATACGCAGTATTTT. Translated: CASSYSGEADTQYF.

This clonotype was seen a single time. Since a much larger clone is just one base distant, this may be a read error. The V gene is TRBV30, the J gene TRBJ2-7; D is possibly TRBD1 or TRBD2 (5 bases each). Germline V gene lookup returns CDR1 GTSNPN and CDR2 SVGIG (reference sequence). The CDR3 totals 13 residues. V gave up 2 bases and J gave up 5 bases, with 13 bases separating them. The CDR3 is CAWSLGRENEQYF. The CDR3 DNA follows: TGTGCCTGGAGTTTAGGCAGGGAGAACGAGCAGTACTTC.

Many counts were recorded for this clonotype. This chain joins TRBV29-1 and TRBJ2-2; tentatively, D is TRBD1 (6 bases). The CDR3 covers 14 residues. Per the germline V gene, CDR1 is SQVTM and CDR2 is ANQGSEA. Trimming pared 3 bases from V and 2 bases from J, leaving 10 bases between. CDR3: CSVEAGTNTGELFF. CDR3 in DNA: TGCAGCGTTGAGGCAGGGACAAACACCGGGGAGCTGTTTTTT.

This chain uses TRBV7-9 with TRBJ1-1; D not resolved. This CDR3 spans 13 amino acids. The V gene lost 0 bases and the J gene lost 5 bases, with 7 bases spanning the gap. Germline-derived CDR1 and CDR2 are SEHNR and FQNEAQ (reference sequence). CDR3 in amino acids: CASSLAPRTEAFF. For the CDR3, the DNA is TGTGCCAGCAGCTTAGCGCCCCGAACTGAAGCTTTCTTT.

This clonotype was observed at least ten times. The V call is TRBV6-5, the J call TRBJ2-6; possibly TRBD1 or TRBD2 for D (5 bases each). The V gene lost 2 bases and the J gene lost 4 bases, with 12 bases spanning the gap. The CDR3 is 16 amino acids. Germline lookup yields CDR1 MNHEY and CDR2 SVGAGI. The DNA of the CDR3 is TGTGCCAGCAGTTACGTTCCAGGGACGGGGGCCAACGTCCTGACTTTC. Its translation is CASSYVPGTGANVLTF.

This clonotype was recorded a few times. The rearrangement links TRBV19 to TRBJ1-2; D may be TRBD1 (5 bases). Per germline, CDR1 LNHDA and CDR2 SQIVND (reference sequence). The CDR3 totals 15 residues. The V and J ends lost 5 bases and 3 bases respectively, with 16 bases between them. The DNA of the CDR3 is TGTGCCAGTAGTCCCACAGGTTGGGTAGACTATGGCTACACCTTC. It yields the protein CASSPTGWVDYGYTF.

This clonotype was seen at least ten times. The chain has TRBV7-9 and TRBJ1-1; 7 positions agree with TRBD1. The CDR3 is 15 amino acids. Trimming took 6 bases from V and 4 from J; bases not matched to a gene: 11. Germline assignment: CDR1 SEHNR and CDR2 FQNEAQ (reference sequence). The CDR3 loop is CASRDSGGMATEAFF. The CDR3, as DNA: TGTGCCAGCAGAGACTCAGGGGGAATGGCCACTGAAGCTTTCTTT. The full variable domain, its missing parts supplied by reference TRBV7-9 and TRBJ1-1, is DTGVSQNPRHKITKRGQNVTFRCDPISEHNRLYWYRQTLGQGPEFLTYFQNEAQLEKSRLLSDRFSAERPKGSFSTLEIQRTEQGDSAMYLCASRDSGGMATEAFFGQGTRLTVV.

The sample holds many counts of this clonotype. CDR3 amino acids: CASSPGPYQYF. CDR3 in DNA: TGTGCCAGTAGTCCAGGACCTTATCAGTACTTC. This rearrangement joins TRBV19 to TRBJ2-5; D not resolved. Per the germline V gene, CDR1 is LNHDA and CDR2 is SQIVND (reference sequence). This CDR3 has 11 residues. Deletions cut 5 bases from V and 11 bases from J, with 12 bases between.

This clonotype was counted ten times or more. The chain uses TRBV5-4 and TRBJ2-3, with D unresolved. The CDR3 totals 15 residues. Trimming stripped 1 base from V and 2 bases from J, with 11 bases between. Germline V gene lookup returns CDR1 SGHNT and CDR2 YYREEE (reference sequence). CDR3 loop: CASSLPSGHTDTQYF. The CDR3 DNA reads as TGTGCCAGCAGCTTGCCGTCGGGTCACACAGATACGCAGTATTTT. The full variable domain, its missing parts supplied by reference TRBV5-4 and TRBJ2-3, is ETGVTQSPTHLIKTRGQQVTLRCSSQSGHNTVSWYQQALGQGPQFIFQYYREEENGRGNFPPRFSGLQFPNYSSELNVNALELDDSALYLCASSLPSGHTDTQYFGPGTRLTVL.

CDR3 in DNA: TGTGCCAGCAGCTCCCGGCGGGGCCATTCCTACGAGCAGTACTTC. It encodes CASSSRRGHSYEQYF. The chain combines TRBV7-9 with TRBJ2-7; perhaps TRBD2 as D (6 bases). V lost 4 bases and J lost 1, with 14 bases in between. CDR3 length: 15 residues. The germline V gene encodes CDR1 SEHNR and CDR2 FQNEAQ (reference sequence).

This clonotype was detected many times. The chain is built from TRBV6-5 and TRBJ1-2, with a possible D match to TRBD1 (5 bases). The germline V gene has CDR1 MNHEY and CDR2 SVGAGI. The CDR3 consists of 15 residues. The V end was cut by 7 bases, the J end by 3 bases, with 18 bases between. The CDR3 here is CASTSARGRDYGYTF. In DNA, the CDR3 is TGTGCCAGCACCTCCGCCCGGGGGAGAGACTATGGCTACACCTTC.

This clonotype was detected many times. The chain carries TRBV12-3 or TRBV12-4 and TRBJ1-1; a weak D match, TRBD1 (5 bases). V dropped 4 bases and J dropped 0 bases, with 9 bases sitting between them. This CDR3 spans 14 amino acids. CDR3: CASSWGVLNTEAFF. CDR3 nucleotide sequence: TGTGCCAGCAGTTGGGGGGTCCTGAACACTGAAGCTTTCTTT.

This clonotype was recorded only once. This may stem from a read error, because a much larger clone lies one nucleotide away. This chain joins TRBV7-2 and TRBJ2-7; D is perhaps TRBD1 (6 bases). Germline V CDR1 and CDR2: SGHTA, FQGNSA. There are 14 residues in the CDR3. Trimming stripped 0 bases from V and 4 bases from J, with 10 bases between. CDR3 in DNA: TGTGCCAGCAGCTTAGCGGGGGCAGAATACGAGCAGTACTTC. This gives the protein CASSLAGAEYEQYF. Together with reference TRBV7-2 and TRBJ2-7, the CDR3 gives the full variable domain: GAGVSQSPSNKVTEKGKDVELRCDPISGHTALYWYRQSLGQGLEFLIYFQGNSAPDKSGLPSDRFSAERTGGSVSTLTIQRTQQEDSAVYLCASSLAGAEYEQYFGPGTRLTVT.

Many counts were recorded for this clonotype. The rearrangement links TRBV7-9 to TRBJ1-6; D call uncertain. CDR1 and CDR2 from the germline V gene are SEHNR and FQNEAQ (reference sequence). The CDR3 spans 12 residues. The V end lost 1 base, the J end lost 10 bases, and 5 bases lay between the germline ends. The DNA for the CDR3 is TGTGCCAGCAGCTTAGTGTCATCACCCCTCCACTTT. Translated, it gives CASSLVSSPLHF.

V gene TRBV2 combines with J gene TRBJ2-1; possible D gene TRBD1, 6 bases. Trimming shortened V by 8 bases and J by 0 bases, and 17 bases separated the two germline ends. CDR3 length: 16 amino acids. Germline CDR1 is SNHLY and CDR2 is FYNNEI. The CDR3 nucleotides read TGTGCCAGCGGGGCGGCGGACAGCAGCTCCTACAATGAGCAGTTCTTC. It encodes CASGAADSSSYNEQFF.

Regarding this clonotype: A much larger clonotype is one base distant, so this may be a read error. The chain links TRBV5-1 to TRBJ2-3; D tentatively fits TRBD1 or TRBD2 (5 bases each). The CDR3 extends over 15 amino acids. Germline values: CDR1 SGHRS, CDR2 YFSETQ. V was pared by 3 bases and J by 1 base, with 12 bases between. CDR3 residues: CASSSPLGGTDTQYF. The CDR3 bases are TGCGCCAGCAGCTCTCCATTGGGGGGCACAGATACGCAGTATTTT.

This rearrangement joins TRBV7-9 to TRBJ2-5; unclear D gene. The CDR3 spans 14 residues. V gave up 5 bases and J gave up 1 base, with 11 bases separating them. The V gene's germline CDR1 is SEHNR and CDR2 FQNEAQ (reference sequence). Here the CDR3 DNA reads TGTGCCAGCAGCATAGGGTGGTCCCAAGAGACCCAGTACTTC. Amino acid sequence: CASSIGWSQETQYF. Combining the CDR3 with reference TRBV7-9 and TRBJ2-5 gives the whole variable domain DTGVSQNPRHKITKRGQNVTFRCDPISEHNRLYWYRQTLGQGPEFLTYFQNEAQLEKSRLLSDRFSAERPKGSFSTLEIQRTEQGDSAMYLCASSIGWSQETQYFGPGTRLLVL.

This clonotype has just a few counts. The chain couples TRBV2 to TRBJ2-5; a weak D match, TRBD2 (6 bases). The CDR3 has 15 residues. Germline CDR1 reads SNHLY; CDR2 reads FYNNEI. Deletions cut 8 bases from V and 2 bases from J, with 18 bases between. The CDR3 DNA reads as TGTGCCAGCGGTCCATGGGAGGCTATACAAGAGACCCAGTACTTC. Protein product: CASGPWEAIQETQYF.

The chain is built from TRBV6-5 and TRBJ2-7; D is unresolved. Germline V gene sequence: CDR1 MNHEY, CDR2 SVGAGI. V was shortened by 2 bases and J by 5 bases, with 4 bases between the two germline ends. This CDR3 comprises 11 residues. This CDR3 reads CASSYGHEQYF. CDR3 bases: TGTGCCAGCAGTTACGGCCACGAGCAGTACTTC.

This clonotype was seen only a few times. The CDR3 DNA follows: TGCGCCAGCAGCCAAGATCCCGCGGGAGCCAACACAGATACGCAGTATTTT. Translated, it gives CASSQDPAGANTDTQYF. The V gene is TRBV4-3, the J gene TRBJ2-3; 7 positions agree with TRBD2. V was clipped by 0 bases and J by 2 bases; unmatched bases: 8. CDR1 is LGHNA, CDR2 YSLEER, per germline. The CDR3 consists of 17 residues.

This clonotype has at least ten counts. The V gene is TRBV4-3, the J gene TRBJ2-7, with D perhaps TRBD1 (6 bases). This CDR3 has 16 amino acids. Deletions cut 1 base from V and 4 bases from J, with 17 bases between. Germline CDR1 reads LGHNA; CDR2 reads YSLEER. CDR3 protein: CASSQGTGSTTYEQYF. In DNA form, the CDR3 reads TGCGCCAGCAGCCAAGGCACAGGGTCTACGACGTACGAGCAGTACTTC.

Details on this clonotype: A much bigger clone sits one base away, suggesting this may be a read error. The chain links TRBV6-2 or TRBV6-3 to TRBJ2-3, with D tentatively TRBD2 (6 bases). The CDR3 loop spans 18 amino acids. The germline CDR1 and CDR2 sequences are MNHEY and SVGEGT. DNA of the CDR3: TGTGCCAGCAGCCTCCCCTTGGGGGGTCTAGCGAGCACAGATGCGCAGTATTTT. Translating it yields CASSLPLGGLASTDAQYF.

The sample holds many counts of this clonotype. For the CDR3, the DNA is TGTGCCATCAGTGCCCGGGACAGATCCTACGAGCAGTACTTC. This sequence encodes CAISARDRSYEQYF. J is TRBJ2-7 and V is TRBV10-3, with TRBD1 identical over 7 bases. After removal of 4 bases from V and 1 base from J, the junction contained 4 bases not matched to a gene. This CDR3 is 14 amino acids long. Germline V CDR1 and CDR2: ENHRY, SYGVKD.

This clonotype appeared many times. The chain uses TRBV7-6 and TRBJ2-3, with D possibly called TRBD1 or TRBD2 (5 bases each). Trimming took 4 bases from V and 6 from J, leaving 17 bases between them. Germline CDR1 reads SGHVS; CDR2 reads FNYEAQ. The CDR3 has 15 residues. Here the CDR3 reads CASSSLAGSYDTQYF. DNA of the CDR3: TGTGCCAGCAGCTCCCTTGCAGGGAGTTACGATACGCAGTATTTT.

This clonotype was seen repeatedly, ten times or more. The J gene is TRBJ2-7, the V gene TRBV7-9; possibly TRBD2 for D (5 bases). Looked up from germline, CDR1 is SEHNR and CDR2 is FQNEAQ (reference sequence). Trimming pared 5 bases from V and 4 bases from J, leaving 12 bases between. There are 13 residues in the CDR3. CDR3 in DNA: TGTGCCAGCAGCCCAGAGGAGCGGTACGAGCAGTACTTC. Amino acids: CASSPEERYEQYF.

In its sample, this clonotype was seen a few times. This chain joins TRBV4-1 and TRBJ2-7, with 10 bases that match TRBD2. Germline trimming cut 0 bases from V and 2 bases from J; bases unmatched to any gene: 13. The germline V gene encodes CDR1 MGHRA and CDR2 YSYEKL. The CDR3 has 19 amino acids. The CDR3 reads CASSQDVGLAGAYTYEQYF. The CDR3 DNA follows: TGCGCCAGCAGCCAAGACGTAGGGCTAGCGGGGGCCTATACCTACGAGCAGTACTTC.

This clonotype was seen at least ten times. The rearrangement joins TRBV27 to TRBJ2-7, with 7 bases fitting TRBD2. The junction had 22 bases not matched to a gene; V was cut back by 4 bases and J by 4 bases. The germline CDR1 and CDR2 sequences are MNHEY and SMNVEV (reference sequence). The CDR3 sequence is 19 residues long. CDR3 protein: CASSSIARTRGIGGYEQYF. Here the CDR3 DNA reads TGTGCCAGCAGTTCCATCGCTCGGACTAGAGGAATTGGAGGGTACGAGCAGTACTTC.